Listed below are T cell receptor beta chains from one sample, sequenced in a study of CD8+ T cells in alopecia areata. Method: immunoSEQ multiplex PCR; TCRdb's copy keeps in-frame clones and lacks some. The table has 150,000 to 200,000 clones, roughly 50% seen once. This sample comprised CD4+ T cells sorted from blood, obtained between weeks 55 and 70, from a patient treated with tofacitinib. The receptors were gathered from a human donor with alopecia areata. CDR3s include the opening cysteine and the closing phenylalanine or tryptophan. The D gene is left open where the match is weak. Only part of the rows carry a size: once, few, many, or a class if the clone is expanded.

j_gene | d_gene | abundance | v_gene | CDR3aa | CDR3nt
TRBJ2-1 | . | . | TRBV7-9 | CASSLAYNEQFF | TGTGCCAGCAGCTTAGCCTACAATGAGCAGTTCTTC
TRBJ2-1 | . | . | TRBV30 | CAWMAGAGPYNEQFF | TGTGCCTGGATGGCAGGGGCAGGGCCCTACAATGAGCAGTTCTTC
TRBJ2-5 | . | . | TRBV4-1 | CASRAGASETQYF | TGCGCCAGCAGGGCAGGGGCTTCGGAGACCCAGTACTTC
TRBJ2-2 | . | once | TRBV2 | CASSEAGTGELFF | TGTGCCAGCAGTGAAGCGGGCACCGGGGAGCTGTTTTTT
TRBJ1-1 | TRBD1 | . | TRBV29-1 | CSAGTGGGAFF | TGCAGTGCCGGGACAGGGGGGGGAGCTTTCTTT
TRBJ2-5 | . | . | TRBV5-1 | CASSFDPYQETQYF | TGCGCCAGCAGCTTCGATCCGTACCAAGAGACCCAGTACTTC
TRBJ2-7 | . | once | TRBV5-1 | CASSADSLPSYEQYF | TGCGCCAGCAGCGCGGACAGCCTACCCTCCTACGAGCAGTACTTC
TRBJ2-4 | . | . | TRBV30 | CAWSGGLIAKNIQYF | TGTGCCTGGAGTGGAGGGCTGATAGCCAAAAACATTCAGTACTTC
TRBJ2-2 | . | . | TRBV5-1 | CASSAQGTGELFF | TGCGCCAGCAGCGCACAGGGCACCGGGGAGCTGTTTTTT
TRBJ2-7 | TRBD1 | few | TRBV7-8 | CASSFQGVDEQYF | TGTGCCAGCAGCTTCCAGGGGGTGGACGAGCAGTACTTC
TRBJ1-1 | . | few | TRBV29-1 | CSVAGLMNTEAFF | TGCAGCGTTGCAGGCCTCATGAACACTGAAGCTTTCTTT
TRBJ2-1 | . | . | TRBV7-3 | CASSPPGDNEQFF | TGTGCCAGCAGCCCCCCCGGGGACAATGAGCAGTTCTTC
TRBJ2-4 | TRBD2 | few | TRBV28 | CASTGPGGIQYF | TGTGCCAGCACCGGACCGGGAGGCATTCAGTACTTC
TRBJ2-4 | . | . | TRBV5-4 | CASSLVQGSNIQYF | TGTGCCAGCAGCTTGGTCCAGGGTAGCAACATTCAGTACTTC
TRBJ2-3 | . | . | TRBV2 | CASSPPLAGVVSDTQYF | TGTGCCAGCAGCCCACCCCTGGCAGGGGTGGTTAGTGATACGCAGTATTTT
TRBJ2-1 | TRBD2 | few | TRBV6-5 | CASSWTGGAESEQFF | TGTGCCAGCAGTTGGACCGGGGGGGCCGAGAGTGAGCAGTTCTTC
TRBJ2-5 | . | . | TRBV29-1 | CSVEGRIQETQYF | TGCAGCGTTGAGGGACGGATCCAAGAGACCCAGTACTTC
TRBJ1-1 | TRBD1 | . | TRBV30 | CAWSAETGGGTEAFF | TGTGCCTGGAGTGCCGAGACAGGGGGGGGCACTGAAGCTTTCTTT
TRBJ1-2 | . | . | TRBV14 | CASSQGRLVGYTF | TGTGCCAGCAGCCAGGGGCGCTTGGTTGGCTACACCTTC